Following are 26 T cell receptor beta chains from one sample sequenced in a study of cytomegalovirus exposure and HLA in healthy donors. The PCR made use of 60 Vbeta and 13 Jbeta primers. Clones were sequenced by immunoSEQ multiplex PCR, and TCRdb holds only the in-frame ones, with some missing. The profile shows 110,000 to 150,000 clones, roughly 75% of them singletons. Sequencing was done on a sample of PBMCs. Source of these receptors: a female donor in good health and CMV-seronegative.

J is TRBJ1-1 and V is TRBV6-5; 7 positions agree with TRBD1. Germline CDR1 MNHEY, CDR2 SVGAGI. The V and J ends lost 2 bases and 0 bases, in that order; junction bases with no gene match: 3. The CDR3 loop spans 15 amino acids. The CDR3 reads CASSYEGTVNTEAFF. CDR3 DNA: TGTGCCAGCAGTTACGAGGGGACAGTGAACACTGAAGCTTTCTTT.

The genes are TRBV25-1 and TRBJ2-7; tentative D call: TRBD1 (5 bases). The CDR3 sequence is 15 residues long. CDR1 is MGHDK, CDR2 SYGVNS, per germline. The V and J ends lost 3 bases and 2 bases respectively, with 14 bases between them. The CDR3 is CASSDTVGLAYEQYF. CDR3 coding DNA: TGTGCCAGCAGTGATACGGTGGGGCTGGCCTACGAGCAGTACTTC.

The chain combines TRBV28 with TRBJ1-3; TRBD1 matches at 9 bases. With V trimmed by 2 bases and J by 4 bases, 6 bases remained unmatched. This CDR3 has 16 residues. Germline CDR1 MDHEN, CDR2 SYDVKM. CDR3 sequence (DNA): TGTGCCAGCAGTTTAGAGGGACAGGGAAACGGAAACACCATATATTTT. Amino acid sequence: CASSLEGQGNGNTIYF.

A single count supports this clone. The rearrangement links TRBV28 to TRBJ1-2, with TRBD1 as a possible D gene (5 bases). V shed 4 bases and J shed 8 bases, with 17 bases lying between them. The CDR3 runs to 14 residues. Germline assignment: CDR1 MDHEN and CDR2 SYDVKM. The CDR3 is CASSYFGTSAGYTF. The CDR3 nucleotides read TGTGCCAGCAGTTACTTCGGGACTTCCGCGGGCTACACCTTC.

This chain's CDR3 is CASSEWGSGRAQETQYF. The CDR3, as DNA: TGTGCCAGCAGTGAATGGGGTAGCGGGAGGGCCCAAGAGACCCAGTACTTC. V is TRBV2 and J is TRBJ2-5; 11 nucleotides match TRBD2. V dropped 2 bases and J dropped 1; count of bases not matched to a gene: 6. CDR1 and CDR2 from the germline V gene are SNHLY and FYNNEI. The CDR3 is made up of 17 amino acids.

The V call is TRBV30, the J call TRBJ1-2; a weak D match, TRBD1 (5 bases). The CDR3 covers 13 residues. V lost 3 bases to trimming and J lost 1 base, with 9 bases between them. Germline V gives CDR1 GTSNPN, CDR2 SVGIG (reference sequence). CDR3 DNA: TGTGCCTGGAGACAGGACCATAACTATGGCTACACCTTC. It translates to CAWRQDHNYGYTF.

This clone was counted only a few times. The CDR3 DNA reads TGTGCCATCAGTGTTGGCCGGAACACTGAAGCTTTCTTT. Translated, it gives CAISVGRNTEAFF. V is TRBV10-3 and J is TRBJ1-1; the D is unclear. This CDR3 is 13 amino acids long. CDR1 and CDR2 (germline): ENHRY, SYGVKD. V shed 4 bases and J shed 1 base, with 7 bases lying between them.

This clone has a handful of counts. This chain links TRBV7-9 with TRBJ1-4; D perhaps matches TRBD1 (6 bases). The V gene's germline CDR1 is SEHNR and CDR2 FQNEAQ (reference sequence). The CDR3 is 13 amino acids. The germline V and J ends were trimmed by 5 bases and 8 bases, with 12 bases remaining between them. CDR3: CASSPRGFEKLFF. The CDR3 DNA reads TGTGCCAGCAGCCCCAGGGGTTTCGAAAAACTGTTTTTT.

V is TRBV2 and J is TRBJ1-1; tentative D call: TRBD1 (5 bases). The V end was cut by 6 bases, the J end by 0 bases, with 17 bases between. This CDR3 has 16 residues. Germline V gene sequence: CDR1 SNHLY, CDR2 FYNNEI. CDR3 bases: TGTGCCAGCAGCGACGATAAGTGGGGCTTGAACACTGAAGCTTTCTTT. The encoded protein is CASSDDKWGLNTEAFF.

Only a few counts were recorded for this clone. The V and J genes are TRBV19 and TRBJ2-5; D call uncertain. Germline lookup yields CDR1 LNHDA and CDR2 SQIVND (reference sequence). V dropped 3 bases and J dropped 1 base, with 6 bases sitting between them. The CDR3 extends over 13 amino acids. The CDR3 loop reads CASSMVSQETQYF. The CDR3 nucleotides are TGTGCCAGTAGTATGGTCAGCCAAGAGACCCAGTACTTC.

This chain joins TRBV5-6 and TRBJ2-1, with D possibly being TRBD2 (6 bases). CDR1 is SGHDT and CDR2 is YYEEEE in the germline V gene. The germline V and J ends were trimmed by 2 bases and 6 bases, with 27 bases remaining between them. CDR3 length: 19 residues. The CDR3 protein is CASSFLGGTVTLAGNEQFF. CDR3 in DNA: TGTGCCAGCAGCTTTCTCGGGGGAACAGTAACCCTGGCGGGCAATGAGCAGTTCTTC. Drawing the rest from reference TRBV5-6 and TRBJ2-1, the complete variable domain is DAGVTQSPTHLIKTRGQQVTLRCSPKSGHDTVSWYQQALGQGPQFIFQYYEEEERQRGNFPDRFSGHQFPNYSSELNVNALLLGDSALYLCASSFLGGTVTLAGNEQFFGPGTRLTVL.

As to this clone: A junction boundary mismatches the germline segment, possibly from a read error. The J gene is TRBJ2-1, the V gene TRBV11-1; the D gene is possibly TRBD2 (6 bases). CDR3 length: 15 amino acids. Germline values: CDR1 SGHAT, CDR2 FQDESV (reference sequence). Here the CDR3 DNA reads TGTGCCAGCACCATTAGCGGAAACTCCAACAATGAGCAGTTCTTC. Translated, it gives CASTISGNSNNEQFF.

This clone was seen more than once but under ten times. The chain employs TRBV6-5 and TRBJ1-4, with a tentative D call TRBD1 (5 bases). Looked up from germline, CDR1 is MNHEY and CDR2 is SVGAGI. The CDR3 runs 13 residues. Trimming shortened V by 8 bases and J by 5 bases, and 12 bases separated the two germline ends. For the CDR3, the DNA is TGTGCCAGCCGGGACGGACTAAATGAAAAACTGTTTTTT. This translates into CASRDGLNEKLFF.

This chain's CDR3 is CASSQGGAGEKLFF. CDR3 sequence (DNA): TGTGCCAGCAGCCAAGGGGGGGCAGGTGAAAAACTGTTTTTT. This rearrangement joins TRBV7-2 to TRBJ1-4, with D tentatively TRBD1 (6 bases). From germline, CDR1 is SGHTA and CDR2 FQGNSA. The CDR3 runs to 14 residues. V was clipped by 5 bases and J by 7 bases, with 14 bases between them.

This chain links TRBV7-2 with TRBJ2-3, with D unresolved. Trimming removed 5 bases at V and 3 bases at J, with 9 bases between. The CDR3 has 13 residues. Germline lookup yields CDR1 SGHTA and CDR2 FQGNSA. The CDR3 DNA is TGTGCCAGCAGCCCAACATGGACAGATACGCAGTATTTT. It specifies CASSPTWTDTQYF.

The CDR3: CASSPQDVGGYTF. CDR3 DNA: TGTGCCAGCAGTCCCCAGGATGTGGGCGGCTACACCTTC. The chain recombines TRBV6-6 with TRBJ1-2, with D unclear. Per germline, CDR1 MNHNY and CDR2 SVGAGI (reference sequence). This CDR3 has 13 amino acids. The ends were cut back, 5 bases at V and 8 bases at J, with 15 bases in the middle.

This chain joins TRBV19 and TRBJ2-2, with TRBD2 matching over 12 bases. J gave up 6 bases and V 4 bases, and 3 bases lay outside the gene matches. Germline CDR1 LNHDA, CDR2 SQIVND (reference sequence). CDR3 length equals 15 residues. CDR3 residues: CASSTLAGGPGELFF. The CDR3 DNA is TGTGCCAGTAGTACCCTAGCGGGGGGGCCCGGGGAGCTGTTTTTT. Combining the CDR3 with reference TRBV19 and TRBJ2-2 gives the whole variable domain DGGITQSPKYLFRKEGQNVTLSCEQNLNHDAMYWYRQDPGQGLRLIYYSQIVNDFQKGDIAEGYSVSREKKESFPLTVTSAQKNPTAFYLCASSTLAGGPGELFFGEGSRLTVL.

CDR3 bases: TGTGCCAGCAGCCTCAGGGGGACCACAGATACGCAGTATTTT. Amino acids: CASSLRGTTDTQYF. V and J are TRBV7-9 and TRBJ2-3; 7 bases agree with TRBD1. From germline, CDR1 is SEHNR and CDR2 FQNEAQ (reference sequence). Losses at the gene ends were 5 bases for V and 2 bases for J; bases not matched to a gene: 4. The CDR3 is 14 residues long.

The rearrangement uses TRBV7-3 and TRBJ1-1, with no clear D. This CDR3 contains 14 residues. V lost 4 bases and J lost 0, with 9 bases in between. The germline gives CDR1 SGHTA, CDR2 FQGTGA. CDR3 region: CASSSGGMNTEAFF. For the CDR3, the DNA is TGTGCCAGCAGCTCGGGAGGGATGAACACTGAAGCTTTCTTT.

The J gene is TRBJ2-5, the V gene TRBV4-2; possibly TRBD1 for D (7 bases). V was cut by 1 base and J by 4 bases, with 19 bases left in between. CDR1 and CDR2 (germline): LGHNA, YNFKEQ. This CDR3 has 17 amino acids. The CDR3 loop is CASSQGRRDRVRETQYF. In DNA, the CDR3 is TGTGCCAGCAGCCAAGGTAGGAGGGACAGAGTTCGAGAGACCCAGTACTTC.

The chain uses TRBV5-1 and TRBJ1-2; a weak D match, TRBD1 (5 bases). The CDR3 has 14 amino acids. Germline CDR1 is SGHRS and CDR2 is YFSETQ. Between the trimmed V and J ends, which lost 4 bases and 1 base, there was a span of 11 bases. In DNA form, the CDR3 reads TGCGCCAGCAGCCCACAGGCTGGTAACTATGGCTACACCTTC. Protein sequence: CASSPQAGNYGYTF.

This chain joins TRBV27 and TRBJ2-5; TRBD1 matches 9 bases. Germline lookup yields CDR1 MNHEY and CDR2 SMNVEV (reference sequence). The CDR3 totals 17 residues. Trimming took 4 bases from V and 5 from J; bases not matched to a gene: 14. The CDR3 protein is CASSSGPGTGIGETQYF. In nucleotides, the CDR3 is TGTGCCAGCAGTTCGGGTCCCGGGACAGGGATCGGTGAGACCCAGTACTTC.

The chain is built from TRBV10-3 and TRBJ2-1; D may be TRBD2 (6 bases). The germline V gene encodes CDR1 ENHRY and CDR2 SYGVKD. The V end was cut by 6 bases, the J end by 4 bases, with 10 bases between. This CDR3 has 13 amino acids. CDR3: CAISLAPYNEQFF. The CDR3 nucleotides are TGTGCCATCAGCCTAGCGCCTTACAATGAGCAGTTCTTC.

The chain couples TRBV4-2 to TRBJ2-3; D unresolved. The length of the CDR3 is 15 residues. With 1 base removed from V and 1 base from J, the gap between germline ends came to 9 bases. CDR1 and CDR2 from the germline V gene are LGHNA and YNFKEQ. This CDR3 reads CASSQAWPGTDTQYF. The CDR3 region has the DNA TGTGCCAGCAGCCAAGCTTGGCCCGGCACAGATACGCAGTATTTT.

This clone showed up just a few times. This chain uses TRBV6-5 with TRBJ1-1; weak D call: TRBD1 (6 bases). Germline V gene data show CDR1 as MNHEY and CDR2 as SVGAGI. This CDR3 region has 14 residues. Trimming shortened V by 5 bases and J by 4 bases, and 14 bases separated the two germline ends. The CDR3 protein is CASSLQGKGTEAFF. For the CDR3, the DNA is TGTGCCAGCAGTCTACAGGGAAAAGGCACTGAAGCTTTCTTT.

The chain has TRBV7-9 and TRBJ2-6; no reliable D call. Trimming shortened V by 2 bases and J by 0 bases, and 14 bases separated the two germline ends. Germline V gene data show CDR1 as SEHNR and CDR2 as FQNEAQ (reference sequence). The CDR3 loop spans 18 amino acids. The CDR3 here is CASSLIRGPSSGANVLTF. For the CDR3, the DNA is TGTGCCAGCAGCTTAATACGCGGTCCTAGCTCTGGGGCCAACGTCCTGACTTTC.